These 18 T cell receptor beta chains were sequenced from one sample in a study of shared clonotypes between healthy human individuals. CD45RO-negative, CCR7-positively selected cells formed the naive CD8 fraction, excluding terminally differentiated effector memory CD45RA+ cells. TCRdb keeps only in-frame clones here, not all; method: immunoSEQ multiplex PCR. The sample holds over 2,000,000 clones, 93% seen once. The sequenced material came from naive CD8+ T cells from PBMCs. These receptors all stem from a man in his late teens or twenties in good health. Some clones in this sample may be carry-over from other donors' samples.

The genes are TRBV25-1 and TRBJ2-5; D not certain. Germline V gives CDR1 MGHDK, CDR2 SYGVNS. Trimming removed 1 base from V and 1 base from J, with 7 bases in between. The CDR3 sequence is 14 residues long. The CDR3 sequence is CASSELWGQETQYF. The DNA for the CDR3 is TGTGCCAGCAGTGAATTGTGGGGCCAAGAGACCCAGTACTTC.

Of note for this clone: A clone one base away is much larger, so this may be a read error. The genes are TRBV6-1 and TRBJ2-3; 10 positions match TRBD2. CDR3 size: 15 residues. V lost 4 bases, J lost 4 bases, and 5 bases stayed unmatched. CDR1 MNHNS and CDR2 SASEGT come from the germline V gene. CDR3 in DNA: TGTGCCAGCAGTGGACCAGCGGGAGGGCCAGATACGCAGTATTTT. Translation gives CASSGPAGGPDTQYF.

The V and J genes are TRBV4-1 and TRBJ1-4; D unclear. In germline, CDR1 is MGHRA, CDR2 YSYEKL. The germline V and J ends were trimmed by 1 base and 6 bases, with 3 bases remaining between them. There are 12 residues in the CDR3. The CDR3 bases are TGCGCCAGCAGCCAAGTTTATGAAAAACTGTTTTTT. Its translation: CASSQVYEKLFF.

This chain uses TRBV6-5 with TRBJ2-1; D might be TRBD1 or TRBD2, each matching 6 bases. V was cut by 8 bases and J by 3 bases, with 14 bases left in between. From germline, CDR1 is MNHEY and CDR2 SVGAGI. The length of the CDR3 is 14 residues. CDR3 in amino acids: CASRGQGNYNEQFF. The CDR3 coding sequence is TGTGCCAGCCGGGGGCAGGGTAACTACAATGAGCAGTTCTTC.

The CDR3 is CASTERPSRNYEQYF. In DNA, the CDR3 is TGTGCCAGCACCGAAAGGCCTAGCCGCAATTACGAGCAGTACTTC. The chain carries TRBV2 and TRBJ2-7; TRBD2 is a possible D gene (5 bases). Per the germline V gene, CDR1 is SNHLY and CDR2 is FYNNEI. The CDR3 consists of 15 residues. Trimming cost V 7 bases and J 4 bases, with 20 bases left between them.

Concerning this clone itself: At the DNA level, this CDR3 is encoded by other sequences in the same sample as well. The chain couples TRBV7-9 to TRBJ2-7; no definite D call. The CDR3 has 15 amino acids. The V end lost 1 base, the J end lost 0 bases, and 10 bases lay between the germline ends. The germline V gene has CDR1 SEHNR and CDR2 FQNEAQ (reference sequence). The chain's CDR3 is CASSLGVVSSYEQYF. CDR3 DNA sequence: TGTGCCAGCAGCTTAGGGGTCGTCAGCTCCTACGAGCAGTACTTC.

This chain connects TRBV4-3 to TRBJ1-1; tentatively, D is TRBD1 (6 bases). CDR3 length: 16 residues. CDR1 and CDR2 (germline): LGHNA, YSLEER. Trimming stripped 4 bases from V and 2 bases from J, with 17 bases between. In DNA form, the CDR3 reads TGCGCCAGCAGCCCTACACGAGGGGGGGCAAACACTGAAGCTTTCTTT. This translates into CASSPTRGGANTEAFF.

This clone was seen a handful of times. CDR3 nucleotide sequence: TGTGCCAGCAGGAAACTGGGGGAGCTGTTTTTT. It codes for CASRKLGELFF. The chain is built from TRBV27 and TRBJ2-2; no clear D gene. The CDR3 contains 11 residues. Germline assignment: CDR1 MNHEY and CDR2 SMNVEV (reference sequence). V lost 6 bases, J lost 8 bases, and 7 bases lay in between.

Written as DNA, the CDR3 is TGTGCCAGCAGCTCCCAGGGGAGGGGGCTGGCCGGCTACACCTTC. Its translation: CASSSQGRGLAGYTF. The chain joins TRBV7-8 to TRBJ1-2, with 7 bases that match TRBD1. This CDR3 has 15 amino acids. With 4 bases clipped from V and 8 bases from J, the junction kept 13 bases outside the gene matches. Germline V lookup: CDR1 SGHVS, CDR2 FQNEAQ.

The V call is TRBV11-2, the J call TRBJ1-1; D is undetermined. This CDR3 is built from 17 residues. Germline values: CDR1 SGHAT, CDR2 FQNNGV. The V end lost 0 bases, the J end lost 0 bases, and 14 bases lay between the germline ends. This CDR3 reads CASSLDAQVGMNTEAFF. The CDR3 region has the DNA TGTGCCAGCAGCTTAGATGCCCAGGTAGGGATGAACACTGAAGCTTTCTTT.

This clone was seen just once. The rearrangement links TRBV9 to TRBJ1-2; D is undetermined. Germline CDR1 reads SGDLS; CDR2 reads YYNGEE. This CDR3 comprises 12 residues. V was pared by 6 bases and J by 6 bases, with 12 bases between. CDR3 sequence (DNA): TGTGCCAGCACGACCGACTCGGATGGCTACACCTTC. The encoded protein is CASTTDSDGYTF.

CDR3 sequence reads: CASSVGSQSYEQYF. The CDR3 bases are TGTGCCAGCAGCGTAGGCTCGCAGTCCTACGAGCAGTACTTC. This chain joins TRBV9 and TRBJ2-7, with D uncertain. The CDR3 sequence is 14 residues long. Germline assignment: CDR1 SGDLS and CDR2 YYNGEE. With 0 bases removed from V and 1 base from J, the gap between germline ends came to 8 bases.

As for this clone: A much more abundant neighbour one base away suggests this may be a read error. This same CDR3 is encoded by further DNA sequences in the sample. The chain joins TRBV5-4 to TRBJ1-1; D remains unclear. The CDR3 covers 13 residues. V lost 0 bases to trimming and J lost 1 base, with 4 bases between them. In germline, CDR1 is SGHNT, CDR2 YYREEE (reference sequence). The CDR3 loop is CASSLGGNTEAFF. As DNA, the CDR3 is TGTGCCAGCAGCTTGGGGGGGAACACTGAAGCTTTCTTT.

The chain employs TRBV9 and TRBJ1-2; D possibly corresponds to TRBD1 (5 bases). This CDR3 comprises 15 residues. V was trimmed by 0 bases and J by 8 bases, leaving 17 bases between them. In germline, CDR1 is SGDLS, CDR2 YYNGEE. As DNA, the CDR3 is TGTGCCAGCAGCGTAGCCGGGGCAGGGTCTTGGGGCTACACCTTC. Protein product: CASSVAGAGSWGYTF.

The chain carries TRBV10-3 and TRBJ2-7; D is perhaps TRBD2 (5 bases). Trimming removed 0 bases at V and 2 bases at J, with 8 bases between. Germline CDR1 reads ENHRY; CDR2 reads SYGVKD. The CDR3 sequence is 14 residues long. The CDR3 nucleotides read TGTGCCATCAGTGAGTCGGACGGGGCCTACGAGCAGTACTTC. It yields the protein CAISESDGAYEQYF.

The gene calls are TRBV15 and TRBJ1-2, with D tentatively TRBD1 (5 bases). This CDR3 is built from 14 residues. Germline V gene lookup returns CDR1 LNHNV and CDR2 YYDKDF (reference sequence). V was cut by 2 bases and J by 3 bases, with 10 bases left in between. The CDR3 spells CATSRSGGDYGYTF. CDR3 coding DNA: TGTGCCACCAGCAGAAGTGGGGGGGACTATGGCTACACCTTC.

The J gene is TRBJ1-3, the V gene TRBV11-2; no clear D gene. The V end was cut by 0 bases, the J end by 4 bases, with 7 bases between. The CDR3 contains 14 residues. Germline V gives CDR1 SGHAT, CDR2 FQNNGV. The CDR3 is CASSLEWGGNTIYF. In DNA, the CDR3 is TGTGCCAGCAGCTTAGAATGGGGAGGAAACACCATATATTTT.

The chain recombines TRBV29-1 with TRBJ1-2; D is perhaps TRBD1 (5 bases). V gave up 6 bases and J gave up 5 bases, with 16 bases separating them. The CDR3 covers 13 residues. Per the germline V gene, CDR1 is SQVTM and CDR2 is ANQGSEA. CDR3 sequence (DNA): TGCAGCGTCCAAACCGGGACGCAGTATGGCTACACCTTC. Amino acid sequence: CSVQTGTQYGYTF.